Below are 29 T cell receptor beta chains sequenced from a single sample in a study of beta chain features in type 1 diabetes. Expressed TCRB transcripts were sequenced because the entire RNA isolate underwent reverse transcription. The protocol was immunoSEQ multiplex PCR, while the TCRdb copy is restricted to in-frame clones and leaves out a portion. Of hundreds of thousands of clones in the sample, roughly 15% were seen once. The sample was naive CD4+ T cells from blood. These receptors came from a woman aged 18-30 years in good health.

There are a few counts of this clone. This rearrangement joins TRBV6-5 to TRBJ2-7; TRBD1 is a possible D gene (6 bases). CDR3 length: 15 residues. Germline lookup yields CDR1 MNHEY and CDR2 SVGAGI. V was cut by 0 bases and J by 3 bases, with 12 bases left in between. Here the CDR3 reads CASSYSPQGYYEQYF. For the CDR3, the DNA is TGTGCCAGCAGTTACTCCCCCCAGGGGTACTACGAGCAGTACTTC.

J is TRBJ2-3 and V is TRBV1; the table's TRBD2 call for D was not verified on the DNA. TRBV1 is classified as a pseudogene. The CDR3 length is 17 residues. The CDR3 sequence: CTSSRLLLAGNRDTQYF. The CDR3 nucleotides are TGCACCAGCAGCCGCCTTTTACTAGCGGGAAATCGGGATACGCAGTATTTT.

In its sample, this clone was seen a few times. This chain uses TRBV4-2 with TRBJ1-2, with D unresolved. Germline V lookup: CDR1 LGHNA, CDR2 YNFKEQ. V lost 3 bases and J lost 3, with 8 bases in between. This CDR3 contains 13 residues. CDR3 sequence reads: CASSHSSDYGYTF. The CDR3 DNA is TGTGCCAGCAGCCATTCCTCCGACTATGGCTACACCTTC.

This clone has ten or more counts. V gene TRBV2 combines with J gene TRBJ2-1; TRBD1 is a possible D gene (5 bases). The germline V and J ends were trimmed by 4 bases and 6 bases, with 7 bases remaining between them. Germline V gene sequence: CDR1 SNHLY, CDR2 FYNNEI. The CDR3 has 12 amino acids. The CDR3 bases are TGTGCCAGCAGTGCAGGGTTCAATGAGCAGTTCTTC. Translating gives CASSAGFNEQFF.

The chain couples TRBV4-3 to TRBJ2-1; 15 nucleotides line up with TRBD2. Germline lookup yields CDR1 LGHNA and CDR2 YSLEER. The CDR3 is 16 amino acids. V lost 1 base, J lost 8 bases, and 3 bases stayed unmatched. CDR3 coding DNA: TGCGCCAGCAGCCAAGCAGGACTAGCGGGAGGGGATGAGCAGTTCTTC. This gives the protein CASSQAGLAGGDEQFF.

This clone appeared a few times. CDR3 loop: CASSVVGGLNTEAFF. The CDR3 region has the DNA TGTGCCAGCAGCGTAGTTGGAGGGCTGAACACTGAAGCTTTCTTT. The rearrangement joins TRBV9 to TRBJ1-1; D remains ambiguous. This CDR3 is built from 15 residues. From germline, CDR1 is SGDLS and CDR2 YYNGEE. Trimming shortened V by 0 bases and J by 0 bases, and 9 bases separated the two germline ends. Variable domain in full (rest from reference TRBV9 and TRBJ1-1): DSGVTQTPKHLITATGQRVTLRCSPRSGDLSVYWYQQSLDQGLQFLIQYYNGEERAKGNILERFSAQQFPDLHSELNLSSLELGDSALYFCASSVVGGLNTEAFFGQGTRLTVV.

This clone was seen a single time. This chain connects TRBV7-8 to TRBJ1-1, with 8 bases matching TRBD1. The germline V gene has CDR1 SGHVS and CDR2 FQNEAQ. J lost 3 bases, V lost 7 bases, and 4 bases had no gene match. The CDR3 spans 13 residues. The CDR3 DNA reads as TGTGCCAGCACAGACAGGGGACACACTGAAGCTTTCTTT. It translates to CASTDRGHTEAFF.

This clone turned up a few times. This chain uses TRBV7-3 with TRBJ2-3; D may be TRBD1 (6 bases). This CDR3 is 13 amino acids long. Trimming cost V 2 bases and J 6 bases, with 9 bases left between them. Germline loops: CDR1 SGHTA, CDR2 FQGTGA. The CDR3 DNA reads as TGTGCCAGCAGCTTAGGGGGCCTGGATACGCAGTATTTT. Translating it yields CASSLGGLDTQYF.

The V and J genes are TRBV28 and TRBJ2-7, with 10 bases that match TRBD2. Per germline, CDR1 MDHEN and CDR2 SYDVKM. The junction had 3 bases not matched to a gene; V was cut back by 0 bases and J by 1 base. The CDR3 is made up of 16 amino acids. CDR3: CASSLWASGGSYEQYF. The CDR3, as DNA: TGTGCCAGCAGTTTATGGGCTAGCGGGGGATCCTACGAGCAGTACTTC.

The chain links TRBV9 to TRBJ2-6; D unclear. The germline gives CDR1 SGDLS, CDR2 YYNGEE. The V end was cut by 5 bases, the J end by 1 base, with 4 bases between. The CDR3 is made up of 13 amino acids. The CDR3 sequence: CASRPSGANVLTF. CDR3 nucleotide sequence: TGTGCCAGCAGGCCTTCTGGGGCCAACGTCCTGACTTTC.

This chain joins TRBV28 and TRBJ1-2, with D possibly TRBD1 on 6 matching bases. The CDR3 consists of 14 residues. Germline values: CDR1 MDHEN, CDR2 SYDVKM. Trimming removed 2 bases at V and 5 bases at J, with 12 bases between. The DNA for the CDR3 is TGTGCCAGCAGTTTAGGGGGCAATCATTATGGCTACACCTTC. Encoded protein: CASSLGGNHYGYTF.

The rearrangement links TRBV11-1 to TRBJ2-1; TRBD2 agrees at 8 bases. The length of the CDR3 is 14 residues. Trimming removed 5 bases from V and 6 bases from J; junction bases left unmatched: 6. Germline V lookup: CDR1 SGHAT, CDR2 FQDESV (reference sequence). The CDR3 DNA reads as TGTGCCAGCAGCCCCAAGCGGGGGTTCAATGAGCAGTTCTTC. Its protein is CASSPKRGFNEQFF.

The V call is TRBV28, the J call TRBJ2-7; 14 nucleotides align to TRBD2. The CDR3 is made up of 18 amino acids. V was pared by 5 bases and J by 3 bases, with 12 bases of the junction left unmatched. CDR1 is MDHEN, CDR2 SYDVKM, per germline. The CDR3 DNA reads as TGTGCCAGCAGTCCGGGGACTAGCGGGAGTTTATTCGACTACGAGCAGTACTTC. Amino acids: CASSPGTSGSLFDYEQYF.

This clone came up a few times. The rearrangement links TRBV7-2 to TRBJ2-2; 7 bases line up with TRBD2. This CDR3 spans 13 amino acids. After removal of 2 bases from V and 11 bases from J, the junction contained 5 bases not matched to a gene. Germline V gene sequence: CDR1 SGHTA, CDR2 FQGNSA. Here the CDR3 reads CASSLWGGQELFF. The CDR3 DNA reads TGTGCCAGCAGCTTATGGGGAGGGCAAGAGCTGTTTTTT.

J is TRBJ2-5 and V is TRBV10-3; TRBD1 aligns across 8 bases. Germline V gene data show CDR1 as ENHRY and CDR2 as SYGVKD. V shed 5 bases, J shed 0 bases, and the junction held 8 bases outside the gene matches. The CDR3 is 16 residues long. The CDR3 sequence is CAISTGGYGDQETQYF. CDR3 nucleotides: TGTGCCATCAGTACAGGGGGGTATGGGGACCAAGAGACCCAGTACTTC.

For this clone: Just one base apart from a much larger clone, this may be a read error. V usage is TRBV13 and J usage is TRBJ2-3, with D unclear. V was clipped by 1 base and J by 3 bases, with 2 bases between them. CDR1 is PRHDT, CDR2 FYEKMQ, per germline (reference sequence). The CDR3 sequence is 12 residues long. The CDR3 reads CASSLDTDTQYF. The CDR3 region has the DNA TGTGCCAGCAGCTTAGATACAGATACGCAGTATTTT.

V is TRBV7-3 and J is TRBJ2-2; D unresolved. V was trimmed by 2 bases and J by 8 bases, leaving 9 bases between them. The CDR3 spans 13 residues. Looked up from germline, CDR1 is SGHTA and CDR2 is FQGTGA. The CDR3 loop reads CASSLGSSGELFF. The CDR3 nucleotides read TGTGCCAGCAGCTTAGGCTCGTCAGGGGAGCTGTTTTTT.

The chain has TRBV18 and TRBJ1-2; 8 bases match TRBD1. The CDR3 is made up of 12 amino acids. CDR1 and CDR2 from the germline V gene are KGHSH and LQKENI. The junction had 4 bases not matched to a gene; V was cut back by 6 bases and J by 7 bases. The CDR3 loop reads CASSQDRAGYTF. The CDR3 DNA is TGTGCCAGCTCCCAGGACAGGGCTGGCTACACCTTC.

This clone was seen more than once but under ten times. V is TRBV2 and J is TRBJ1-4, with a tentative D call TRBD1 (5 bases). The CDR3 sequence is 14 residues long. Trimming pared 7 bases from V and 5 bases from J, leaving 14 bases between. Germline CDR1 SNHLY, CDR2 FYNNEI. CDR3 in DNA: TGTGCCAGCAAGAGGGGCAGGGACAATGAAAAACTGTTTTTT. It codes for CASKRGRDNEKLFF.

This clone has only a few counts. The chain has TRBV4-2 and TRBJ2-7; tentatively, D is TRBD2 (5 bases). V was cut by 0 bases and J by 2 bases, with 17 bases left in between. The germline V gene has CDR1 LGHNA and CDR2 YNFKEQ. The CDR3 has 17 amino acids. CDR3 bases: TGTGCCAGCAGCCAAGATCCTCTTTCGGGATCTCCCTACGAGCAGTACTTC. Protein: CASSQDPLSGSPYEQYF.

The chain joins TRBV10-3 to TRBJ2-7; 7 positions agree with TRBD2. The trim removed 0 bases at V and 6 bases at J, leaving 8 bases unmatched. This CDR3 region has 15 residues. The germline V gene has CDR1 ENHRY and CDR2 SYGVKD. CDR3 in amino acids: CAISESEWEGREQYF. CDR3 DNA sequence: TGTGCCATCAGTGAGTCGGAGTGGGAGGGCCGCGAGCAGTACTTC.

The chain couples TRBV6-5 to TRBJ1-2; 10 bases map to TRBD1. Losses at the gene ends were 5 bases for V and 6 bases for J; bases not matched to a gene: 3. The V gene's germline CDR1 is MNHEY and CDR2 SVGAGI. This CDR3 comprises 13 residues. Here the CDR3 DNA reads TGTGCCAGCAGTCACGACAGGGGGCATGGCTACACCTTC. Protein product: CASSHDRGHGYTF.

This clone has just a few counts. V gene TRBV29-1 combines with J gene TRBJ2-3, with D uncertain. The CDR3 length is 12 residues. Germline-derived CDR1 and CDR2 are SQVTM and ANQGSEA. With 6 bases removed from V and 1 base from J, the gap between germline ends came to 8 bases. Here the CDR3 reads CSVNGGTDTQYF. The CDR3 bases are TGCAGCGTCAACGGTGGCACAGATACGCAGTATTTT.

This clone was counted only a few times. The chain combines TRBV4-2 with TRBJ2-3; no clear D gene. Per the germline V gene, CDR1 is LGHNA and CDR2 is YNFKEQ. The CDR3 consists of 16 residues. Trimming shortened V by 1 base and J by 0 bases, and 11 bases separated the two germline ends. This CDR3 reads CASSQGPGPSTDTQYF. CDR3 coding DNA: TGTGCCAGCAGCCAAGGTCCGGGCCCCAGCACAGATACGCAGTATTTT.

This clone was seen only a few times. The CDR3 protein is CASSAPGMNQPQHF. For the CDR3, the DNA is TGTGCCAGCAGTGCCCCTGGGATGAATCAGCCCCAGCATTTT. This chain joins TRBV25-1 and TRBJ1-5; D ambiguous. Between the trimmed V and J ends, which lost 4 bases and 4 bases, there was a span of 11 bases. This CDR3 region has 14 residues. CDR1 and CDR2 (germline): MGHDK, SYGVNS.

In this sample, this clone turned up a few times. This chain connects TRBV4-2 to TRBJ2-7; 13 bases agree with TRBD2. This CDR3 region has 16 residues. Germline-derived CDR1 and CDR2 are LGHNA and YNFKEQ. Trimming cost V 3 bases and J 7 bases; bases outside gene matches: 9. The CDR3 reads CASSQQLAGGPGEQYF. In DNA, the CDR3 is TGTGCCAGCAGCCAGCAACTAGCGGGAGGGCCGGGGGAGCAGTACTTC.

J is TRBJ1-1 and V is TRBV29-1; 7 bases agree with TRBD1. The germline V gene has CDR1 SQVTM and CDR2 ANQGSEA. The CDR3 consists of 15 residues. V shed 7 bases and J 2 bases; nucleotides not matched to a gene: 13. DNA of the CDR3: TGCAGCGCTCAGGGGGAGGGCTGGCAAAACACTGAAGCTTTCTTT. Translated: CSAQGEGWQNTEAFF.

This clone was seen a few times. V and J are TRBV19 and TRBJ1-2; perhaps TRBD1 as D (5 bases). Germline-derived CDR1 and CDR2 are LNHDA and SQIVND (reference sequence). The CDR3 length is 16 residues. V was cut by 5 bases and J by 1 base, with 17 bases left in between. CDR3 residues: CASSSPWTGDNYGYTF. The CDR3, as DNA: TGTGCCAGTAGTTCCCCTTGGACGGGGGATAACTATGGCTACACCTTC.

This clone appeared a few times. V and J are TRBV2 and TRBJ1-2; the match to TRBD1 covers 7 bases. CDR3 length equals 14 residues. The V segment lost 6 bases and the J segment 2 bases; nucleotides outside the gene matches: 6. The germline V gene encodes CDR1 SNHLY and CDR2 FYNNEI. The CDR3 region is CASRRDRKNYGYTF. In DNA, the CDR3 is TGTGCCAGCAGACGGGACAGAAAGAACTATGGCTACACCTTC.